This paragraph covers one TCR beta chain sequence. Its antigen is currently unknown. This sample was included in a study of cytomegalovirus exposure and HLA in healthy donors. Study details: Of more than 350 genotyped donors, about 80% clustered with self-reported Caucasian donors. Broader study findings: CMV serostatus stood as the only immune exposure information on hand. A list of roughly 180 TCR beta chains associated with cytomegalovirus was given. Productive rates of about 87% or about 30% were seen for most TCR beta V segments in an earlier analysis.

This CDR3 has 17 residues. Germline-derived CDR1 and CDR2 are KGHSH and LQKENI. V dropped 1 base and J dropped 4; count of bases not matched to a gene: 9. Researchers ran the PCR with 60 Vbeta and 13 Jbeta primers. Produced via immunoSEQ multiplex PCR; TCRdb's table is partial and in-frame only. The repertoire includes roughly 120,000 clones, around 80% of them detected once, and 13% sits in the top ten. The sample consisted of PBMCs. The source is a woman aged 60-75 years in good health and CMV-seropositive. The chain links TRBV18 to TRBJ1-1; 10 bases are shared with TRBD1. The CDR3 is CASSPQGQGSLGTEAFF. Here the CDR3 DNA reads TGTGCCAGCTCACCACAGGGACAGGGGAGCCTGGGCACTGAAGCTTTCTTT. Variable domain in full (rest from reference TRBV18 and TRBJ1-1): NAGVMQNPRHLVRRRGQEARLRCSPMKGHSHVYWYRQLPEEGLKFMVYLQKENIIDESGMPKERFSAEFPKEGPSILRIQQVVRGDSAAYFCASSPQGQGSLGTEAFFGQGTRLTVV.